This T cell receptor beta chain was identified in a study of T-cell memory formation after mild COVID-19 (dated by TCRdb to about 2021). As for the study more broadly: TCR sequence clusters from the two donors were largely donor specific. T-cell clones expanding and contracting after mild COVID-19 in two donors were tracked by longitudinal TCRalpha and TCRbeta repertoire sequencing. The cohort comprised two young, previously healthy adult volunteers, one female and one male.

As for this clonotype: No cognate antigen has been identified for it. No clone much larger than this one lies a single base away; base qualities are absent.

Overall results and qualifications from the work: SARS-CoV-2 specificity of the second-wave clones peaking on day 37 was not confirmed. Only a couple of mild cases were covered by the study, and larger cohorts that include severe cases with pre-infection samples were considered necessary. Contracting CD4+ clones turned up mainly in the CM and EM memory subsets, whereas EMRA was where CD8+ clones were enriched. The detection of some responding clones in pre-infection memory suggests that pre-existing cross-reactive memory T cells joined the SARS-CoV-2 response. Clones contracting from day 15 to 85 had balanced CD4/CD8 phenotypes, while a second wave expanding from day 15 to 37 was biased towards CD4+.

TCRdb records Illumina NovaSeq 6000 as the sequencer. TCRalpha and TCRbeta cDNA libraries were built by 5'RACE with constant-segment primers, adding sample barcodes and unique molecular identifiers. Trizol reagent was used to extract RNA from every sample. Library amplification was performed in two PCR steps, and a second sample barcode and Illumina TruSeq adapters were introduced in the second step. Sequencing of libraries was performed on an Illumina NovaSeq with 2 x 150 bp paired-end reads. Per the source publication's procedure: The reads were demultiplexed and collapsed into UMI-guided consensus sequences using migec v1.2.7. Using mixcr v2.1.11, UMI consensuses were aligned to TRA and TRB V and J templates and then assembled into clonotypes. Clonotypes were classified as expanded or contracted when called significant by both edgeR and NoisET, with noise models trained on biological replicates. For edgeR calls, a false discovery rate-adjusted p below 0.01 and a log2 fold-change threshold of 1 were applied. PCA with hierarchical clustering of max-normalized trajectories of the 1000 most abundant clonotypes was used as exploratory dynamics analysis. The CD4 or CD8 phenotype of responding clones was assigned using the separately sequenced CD4+ and CD8+ repertoires. The public reads were reprocessed in TCRdb via fastp at Q25 and MiXCR, keeping in-frame beta chains. Rows matching on CDR3 protein sequence are summarized as one entry with the most common DNA and genes. TCRdb's processing, not the study's, gives the V and J calls here. Recorded for this sample are just under 550,000 distinct CDR3 sequences; around 21% of them occurred a single time. The ten largest clones represent about an eighth of the sample.

PBMCs were isolated by Ficoll-Paque density gradient centrifugation. V is pruned by 3 bases and J by 2 bases, leaving 4 bases of the junction without a gene match. The CDR3 has 15 amino acids, counting the end cysteine and phenylalanine. Just the 45-base CDR3 DNA is kept, in frame starting at base 1. The germline V gene (reference sequence) gives CDR1 as LGHDT and CDR2 as YNNKEL. The origin of this receptor is an adult woman who had mild COVID-19 (a few samples of this study predate the infection). The sample titles of this study are shuffled in the database, so cell type and time point are left out; the donor was told from shared clones. The rearrangement joined TRBV3-1 to TRBJ2-3; TRBD1 aligns with 8 central bases. The sequenced sample consisted of PBMCs or a T cell subset sorted from them (not recorded which). The nucleotide sequence reads TGTGCCAGCAGCCAGGGACAGGTACACACAGATACGCAGTATTTT. This sequence encodes CASSQGQVHTDTQYF.